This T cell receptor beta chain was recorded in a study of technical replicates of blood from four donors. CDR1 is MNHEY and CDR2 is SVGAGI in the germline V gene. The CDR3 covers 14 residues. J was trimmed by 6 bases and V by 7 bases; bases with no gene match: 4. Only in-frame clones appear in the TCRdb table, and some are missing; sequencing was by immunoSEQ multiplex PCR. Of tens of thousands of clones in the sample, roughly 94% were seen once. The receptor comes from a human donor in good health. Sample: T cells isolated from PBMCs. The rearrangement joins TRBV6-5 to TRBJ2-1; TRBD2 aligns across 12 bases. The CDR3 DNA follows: TGTGCCAGCACCGCTAGCGGGGGGGCCAATGAGCAGTTCTTC. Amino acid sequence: CASTASGGANEQFF.